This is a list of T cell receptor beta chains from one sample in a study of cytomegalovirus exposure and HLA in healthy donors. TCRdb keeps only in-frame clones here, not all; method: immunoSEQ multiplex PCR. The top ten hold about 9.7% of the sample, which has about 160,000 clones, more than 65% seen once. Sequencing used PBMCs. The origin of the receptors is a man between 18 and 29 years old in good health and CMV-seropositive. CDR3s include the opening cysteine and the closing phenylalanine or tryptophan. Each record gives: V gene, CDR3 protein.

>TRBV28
CASSHSTDSYYEQYF
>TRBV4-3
CASSQDGNQPQHF
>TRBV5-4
CASSKATGGNTGELFF
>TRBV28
CASSSQGGNYGYTF
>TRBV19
CASSIGTGVNYGYTF
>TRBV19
CASTGVIGQNTGELFF
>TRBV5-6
CASSLAGYSGNTIYF
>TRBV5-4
CASSLEGGQGRVQYF
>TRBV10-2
CASSEGDSLLLLPSGNTIYF
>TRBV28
CASRGQGDSYEQYF
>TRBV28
CASSVRGGYSYNEQFF
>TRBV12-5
CASGLQGEGGYTF
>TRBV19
CATRLAGGPSEQYF
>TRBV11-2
CASSPGRLAEQYF
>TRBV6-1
CASTSAGLTDTQYF
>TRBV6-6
CASDAAGELFF
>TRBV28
CASSTGAGANVLTF
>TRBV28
CASSFSDRIGQPQHF
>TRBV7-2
CASSFTTGGDGYTF
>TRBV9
CASSLHPGRTGELFF
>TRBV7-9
CASSLGRGQGYGYTF
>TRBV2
CASSDPARREDRPDTQYF
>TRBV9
CANSVERGHGDEQFF
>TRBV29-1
CSVQRRGVGPDTQYF
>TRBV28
CAGADTTGELFF
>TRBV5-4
CASSLVLAGNNEQFF
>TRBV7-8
CASSPGLAGGHEQFF
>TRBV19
CASAPWEGNYEQYF
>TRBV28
CASSLSRTEAFF
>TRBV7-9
CASRGDGNYGYTF
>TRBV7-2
CASSLAPTRQETQYF
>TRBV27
CASSLGGDTEAFF
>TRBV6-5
CASSSVGGTEAFF
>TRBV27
CASSLYNRNTEAFF
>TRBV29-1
CSVRGGSGYTEAFF
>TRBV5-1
CASSLVDRGYNSPLHF
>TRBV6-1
CASSERQGGYEQYF
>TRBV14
CASSQGDRGRGDTQYF
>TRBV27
CASSLPGSSYEQYF
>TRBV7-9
CASSPWTGGMNTEAFF
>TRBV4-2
CASSQDRGDTQYF
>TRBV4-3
CASSQSADNEQFF
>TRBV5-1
CASSLAGESWEKLFF
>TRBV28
CASTTPGSHETQYF
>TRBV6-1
CASSAGTSGTAGELFF
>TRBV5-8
CASSHRGSNQPQHF
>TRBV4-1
CASSQGFVFTGNYGYTF
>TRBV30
CAWSPGRGNQPQHF
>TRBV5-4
CASTRGTEAFF
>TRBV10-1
CASSRGQANTEAFF
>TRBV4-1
CASSQDQRDRAITGELFF
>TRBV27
CASSQPYRGGLYNEQFF
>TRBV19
CASSEGGVGTGELFF
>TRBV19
CASSLYFRDRITDTQYF
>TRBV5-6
CASSLPTQLKQETQYF
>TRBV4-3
CASSQDLPSQGRNTEAFF
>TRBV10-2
CASSPLARSYEQYF